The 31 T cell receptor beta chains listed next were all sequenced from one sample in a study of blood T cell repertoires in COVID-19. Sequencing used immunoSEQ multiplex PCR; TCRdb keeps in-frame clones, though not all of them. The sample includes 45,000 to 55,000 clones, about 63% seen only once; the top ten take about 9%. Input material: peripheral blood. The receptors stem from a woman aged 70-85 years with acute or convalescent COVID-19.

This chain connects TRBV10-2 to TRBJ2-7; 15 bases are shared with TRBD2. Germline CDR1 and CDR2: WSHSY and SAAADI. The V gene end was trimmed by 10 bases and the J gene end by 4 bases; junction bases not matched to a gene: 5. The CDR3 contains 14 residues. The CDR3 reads CATFGLAGGYEQYF. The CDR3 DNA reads TGCGCCACTTTCGGACTAGCGGGGGGGTACGAGCAGTACTTC.

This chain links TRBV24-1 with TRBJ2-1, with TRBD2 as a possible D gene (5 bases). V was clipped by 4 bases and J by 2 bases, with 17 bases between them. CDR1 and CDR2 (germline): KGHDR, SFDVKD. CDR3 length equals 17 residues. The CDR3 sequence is CATSEAASGRPYNEQFF. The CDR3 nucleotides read TGTGCCACCAGTGAAGCGGCCAGCGGCCGCCCCTACAATGAGCAGTTCTTC.

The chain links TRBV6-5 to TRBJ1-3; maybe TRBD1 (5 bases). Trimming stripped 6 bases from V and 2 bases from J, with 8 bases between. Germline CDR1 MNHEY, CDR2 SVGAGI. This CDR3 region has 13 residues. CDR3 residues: CASSGGAGNTIYF. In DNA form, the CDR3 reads TGTGCCAGCAGCGGGGGAGCTGGAAACACCATATATTTT.

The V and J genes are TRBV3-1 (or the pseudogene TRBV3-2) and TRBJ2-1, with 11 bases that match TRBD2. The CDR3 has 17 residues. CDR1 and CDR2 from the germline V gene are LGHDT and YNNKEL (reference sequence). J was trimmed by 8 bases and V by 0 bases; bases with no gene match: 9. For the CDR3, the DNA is TGTGCCAGCAGCCAAGATAGGCTAGCGGGGGGTACGCATGAGCAGTTCTTC. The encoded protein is CASSQDRLAGGTHEQFF.

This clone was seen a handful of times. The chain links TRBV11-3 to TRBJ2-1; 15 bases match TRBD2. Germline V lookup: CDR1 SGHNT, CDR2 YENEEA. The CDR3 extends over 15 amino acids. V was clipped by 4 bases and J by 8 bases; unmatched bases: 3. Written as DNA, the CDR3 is TGTGCCAGCAGCTCGGGACTAGCGGGAGGCGATGAGCAGTTCTTC. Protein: CASSSGLAGGDEQFF.

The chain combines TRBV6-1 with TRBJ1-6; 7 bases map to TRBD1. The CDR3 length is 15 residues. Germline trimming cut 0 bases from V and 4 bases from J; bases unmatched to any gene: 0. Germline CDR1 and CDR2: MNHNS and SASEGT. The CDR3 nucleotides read TGTGCCAGCAGTGAAGCGGGACAGTATAATTCACCCCTCCACTTT. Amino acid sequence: CASSEAGQYNSPLHF.

CDR3 nucleotide sequence: TGCGCCAGCAGCTTACCCCTTAGACCGGGGTTTCAGGTCAATGAGCAGTTCTTC. It translates to CASSLPLRPGFQVNEQFF. The rearrangement links TRBV5-1 to TRBJ2-1; D may be TRBD2 (5 bases). The germline V and J ends were trimmed by 2 bases and 6 bases, with 24 bases remaining between them. This CDR3 has 18 residues. Looked up from germline, CDR1 is SGHRS and CDR2 is YFSETQ. Full variable domain (remainder filled in from reference TRBV5-1 and TRBJ2-1): KAGVTQTPRYLIKTRGQQVTLSCSPISGHRSVSWYQQTPGQGLQFLFEYFSETQRNKGNFPGRFSGRQFSNSRSEMNVSTLELGDSALYLCASSLPLRPGFQVNEQFFGPGTRLTVL.

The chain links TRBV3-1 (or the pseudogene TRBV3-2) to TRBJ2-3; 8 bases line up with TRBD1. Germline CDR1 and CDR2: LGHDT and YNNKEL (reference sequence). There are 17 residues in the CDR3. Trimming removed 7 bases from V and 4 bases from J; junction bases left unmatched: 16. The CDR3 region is CASKSNPDRDSPDTQYF. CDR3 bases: TGTGCCAGCAAATCAAATCCGGACAGGGACAGCCCAGATACGCAGTATTTT.

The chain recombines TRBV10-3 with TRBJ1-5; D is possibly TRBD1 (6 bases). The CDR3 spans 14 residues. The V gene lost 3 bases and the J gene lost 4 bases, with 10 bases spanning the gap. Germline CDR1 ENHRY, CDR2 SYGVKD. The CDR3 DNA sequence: TGTGCCATCAGTGACCCAGGGGTTAATCAGCCCCAGCATTTT. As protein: CAISDPGVNQPQHF.

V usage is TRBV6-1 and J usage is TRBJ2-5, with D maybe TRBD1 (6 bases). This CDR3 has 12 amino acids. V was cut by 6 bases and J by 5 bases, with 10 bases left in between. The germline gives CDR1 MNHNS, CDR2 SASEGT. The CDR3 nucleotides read TGTGCCAGCAGCAAGGGGGTGGAGACCCAGTACTTC. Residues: CASSKGVETQYF.

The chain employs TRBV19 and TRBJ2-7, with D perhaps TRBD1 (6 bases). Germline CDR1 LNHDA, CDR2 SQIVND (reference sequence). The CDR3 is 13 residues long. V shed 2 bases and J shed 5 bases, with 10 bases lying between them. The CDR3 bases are TGTGCCAGTAGTATAACCGACAGGAACGAGCAGTACTTC. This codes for CASSITDRNEQYF.

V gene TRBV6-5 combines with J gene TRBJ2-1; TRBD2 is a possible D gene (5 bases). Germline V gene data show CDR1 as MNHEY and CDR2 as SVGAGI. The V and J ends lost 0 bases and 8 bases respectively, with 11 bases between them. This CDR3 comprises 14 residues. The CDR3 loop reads CASSYSEADDEQFF. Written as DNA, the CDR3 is TGTGCCAGCAGTTACTCGGAGGCAGACGATGAGCAGTTCTTC.

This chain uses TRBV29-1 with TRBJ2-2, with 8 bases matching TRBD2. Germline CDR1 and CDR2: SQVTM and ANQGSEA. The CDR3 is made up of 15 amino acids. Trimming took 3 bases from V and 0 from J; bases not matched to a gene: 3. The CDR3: CSVDNSGTNTGELFF. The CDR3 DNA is TGCAGCGTTGATAATAGCGGGACGAACACCGGGGAGCTGTTTTTT.

The CDR3 region is CAISEGGSYTGELFF. In nucleotides, the CDR3 is TGTGCCATCAGTGAGGGCGGGAGTTACACCGGGGAGCTGTTTTTT. This chain links TRBV10-3 with TRBJ2-2; 7 bases line up with TRBD2. The CDR3 sequence is 15 residues long. V was clipped by 2 bases and J by 3 bases; unmatched bases: 3. The V gene's germline CDR1 is ENHRY and CDR2 SYGVKD.

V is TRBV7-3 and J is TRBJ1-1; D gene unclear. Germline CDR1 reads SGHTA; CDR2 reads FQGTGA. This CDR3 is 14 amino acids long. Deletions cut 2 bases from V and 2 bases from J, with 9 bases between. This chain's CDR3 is CASSLVSLNTEAFF. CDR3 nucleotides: TGTGCCAGCAGCTTAGTTAGCCTTAACACTGAAGCTTTCTTT.

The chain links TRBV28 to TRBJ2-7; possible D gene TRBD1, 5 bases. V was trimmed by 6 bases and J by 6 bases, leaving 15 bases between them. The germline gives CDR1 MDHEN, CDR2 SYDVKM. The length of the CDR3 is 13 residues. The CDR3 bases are TGTGCCAGCAGCCCTAGACAGAAAGTCGAGCAGTACTTC. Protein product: CASSPRQKVEQYF.

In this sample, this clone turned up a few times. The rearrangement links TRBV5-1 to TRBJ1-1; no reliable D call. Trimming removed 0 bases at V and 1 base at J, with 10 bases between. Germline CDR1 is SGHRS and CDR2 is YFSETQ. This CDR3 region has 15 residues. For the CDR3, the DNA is TGCGCCAGCAGCTTGGGCCCCGCGGCGAACACTGAAGCTTTCTTT. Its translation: CASSLGPAANTEAFF.

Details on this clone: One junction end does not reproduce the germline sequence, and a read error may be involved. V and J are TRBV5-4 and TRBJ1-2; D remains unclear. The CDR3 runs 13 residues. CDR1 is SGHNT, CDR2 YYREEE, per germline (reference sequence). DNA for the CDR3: TGTGCCAGCAGTTTGGCGGGATCTTATGGCTACACCTTC. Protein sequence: CASSLAGSYGYTF.

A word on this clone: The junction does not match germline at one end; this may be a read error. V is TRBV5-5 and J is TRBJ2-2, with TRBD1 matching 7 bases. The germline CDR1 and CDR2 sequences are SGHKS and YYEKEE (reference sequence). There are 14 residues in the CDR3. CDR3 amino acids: CASSLTGDTEELFF. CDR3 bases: TGTGCCAGCAGCTTGACAGGGGACACCGAGGAGCTGTTTTTT.

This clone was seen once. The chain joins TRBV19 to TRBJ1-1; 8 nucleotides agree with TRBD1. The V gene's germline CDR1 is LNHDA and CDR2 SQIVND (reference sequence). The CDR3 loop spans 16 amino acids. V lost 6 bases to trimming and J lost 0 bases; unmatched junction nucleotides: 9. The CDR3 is CASRSFLTGVNTEAFF. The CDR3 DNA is TGTGCCAGTAGATCCTTTTTGACAGGGGTGAACACTGAAGCTTTCTTT.

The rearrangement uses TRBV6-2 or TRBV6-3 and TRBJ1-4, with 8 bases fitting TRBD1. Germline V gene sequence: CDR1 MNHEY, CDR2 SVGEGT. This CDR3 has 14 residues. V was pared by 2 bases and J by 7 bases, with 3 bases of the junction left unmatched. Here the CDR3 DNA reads TGTGCCAGCAGTTACGGAACAGGGGGTGAAAAACTGTTTTTT. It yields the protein CASSYGTGGEKLFF.

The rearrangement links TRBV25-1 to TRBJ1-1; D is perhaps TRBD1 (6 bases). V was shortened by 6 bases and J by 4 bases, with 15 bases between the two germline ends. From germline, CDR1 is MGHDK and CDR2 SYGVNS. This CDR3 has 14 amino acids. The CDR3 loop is CASSGISDSTEAFF. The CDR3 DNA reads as TGTGCCAGCAGCGGAATCTCGGACAGCACTGAAGCTTTCTTT.

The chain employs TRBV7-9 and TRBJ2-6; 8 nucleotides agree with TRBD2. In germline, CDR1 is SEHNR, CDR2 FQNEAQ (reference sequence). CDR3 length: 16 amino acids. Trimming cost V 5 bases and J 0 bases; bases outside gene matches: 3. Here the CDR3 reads CASSPAGASGANVLTF. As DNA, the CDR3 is TGTGCCAGCAGCCCAGCGGGAGCCTCTGGGGCCAACGTCCTGACTTTC.

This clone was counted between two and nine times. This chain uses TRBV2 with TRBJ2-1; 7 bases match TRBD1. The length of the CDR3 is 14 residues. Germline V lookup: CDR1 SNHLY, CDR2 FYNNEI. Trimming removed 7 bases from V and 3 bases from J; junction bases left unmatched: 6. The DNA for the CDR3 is TGTGCCAGCAACCGGGACAGAAACTACAATGAGCAGTTCTTC. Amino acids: CASNRDRNYNEQFF.

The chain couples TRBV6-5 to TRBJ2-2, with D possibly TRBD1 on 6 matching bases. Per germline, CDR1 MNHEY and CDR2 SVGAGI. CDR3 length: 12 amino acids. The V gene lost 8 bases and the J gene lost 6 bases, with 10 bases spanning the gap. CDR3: CASGQSAGELFF. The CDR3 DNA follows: TGTGCCAGCGGACAGTCTGCCGGGGAGCTGTTTTTT.

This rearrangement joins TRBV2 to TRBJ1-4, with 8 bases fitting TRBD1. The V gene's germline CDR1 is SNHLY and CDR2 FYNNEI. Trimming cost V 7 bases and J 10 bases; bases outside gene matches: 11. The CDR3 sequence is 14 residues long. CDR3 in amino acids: CASILATGVRKLFF. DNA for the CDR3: TGTGCCAGCATACTCGCGACAGGGGTTAGAAAACTGTTTTTT.

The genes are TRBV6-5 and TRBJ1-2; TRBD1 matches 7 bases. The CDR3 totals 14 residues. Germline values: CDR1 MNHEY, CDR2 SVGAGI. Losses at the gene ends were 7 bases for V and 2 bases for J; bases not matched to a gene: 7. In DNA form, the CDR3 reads TGTGCCAGCAACCCGACAGGGAGCAACTATGGCTACACCTTC. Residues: CASNPTGSNYGYTF.

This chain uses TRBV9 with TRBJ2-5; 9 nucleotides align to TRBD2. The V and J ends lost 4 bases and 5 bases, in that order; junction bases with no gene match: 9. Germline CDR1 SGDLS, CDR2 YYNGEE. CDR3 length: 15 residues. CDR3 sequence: CASSLAGGPGETQYF. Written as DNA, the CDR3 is TGTGCCAGCAGCCTCGCGGGAGGGCCGGGGGAGACCCAGTACTTC.

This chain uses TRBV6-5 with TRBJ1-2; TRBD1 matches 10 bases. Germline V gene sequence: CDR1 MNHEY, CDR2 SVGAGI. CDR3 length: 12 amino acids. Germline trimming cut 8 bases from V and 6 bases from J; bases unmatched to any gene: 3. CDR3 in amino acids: CASPGTGDGYTF. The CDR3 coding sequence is TGTGCCAGCCCCGGGACAGGGGATGGCTACACCTTC.

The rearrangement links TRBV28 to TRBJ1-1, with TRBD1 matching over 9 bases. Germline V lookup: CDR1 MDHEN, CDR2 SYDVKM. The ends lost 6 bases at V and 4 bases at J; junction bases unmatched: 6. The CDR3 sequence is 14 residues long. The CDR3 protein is CASSSIQGATEAFF. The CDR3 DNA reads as TGTGCCAGCAGCTCCATACAGGGGGCCACTGAAGCTTTCTTT.

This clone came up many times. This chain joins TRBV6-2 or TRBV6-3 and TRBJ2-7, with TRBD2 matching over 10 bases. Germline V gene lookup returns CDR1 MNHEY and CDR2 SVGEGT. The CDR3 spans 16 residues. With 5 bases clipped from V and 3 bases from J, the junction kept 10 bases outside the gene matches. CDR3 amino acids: CASSTTGTSANYEQYF. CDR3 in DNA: TGTGCCAGCAGTACAACAGGGACTAGCGCAAACTACGAGCAGTACTTC.